The clone carrying this T cell receptor beta chain was detected only once. The source of the sample is a study of blood T cell repertoires in COVID-19. As processed by the authors: Scientists estimated how many nucleated cells there were by amplifying reference gene primers. The method was immunoSEQ multiplex PCR; TCRdb's version includes in-frame clones alone and lacks a portion of them. V and J calls and clone size are those listed in that table; D and trimming were worked out from the DNA. The top ten clones hold 7.9% of a sample with around 130,000 clones, roughly four fifths of them seen once. Germline CDR1 ENHRY, CDR2 SYGVKD. V lost 7 bases, J lost 1 base, and 6 bases stayed unmatched. The CDR3 is made up of 14 amino acids.

The sample was peripheral blood. The chain employs TRBV10-3 and TRBJ1-1; 7 bases line up with TRBD1. The source of this sequence is a human donor in a cohort sampled during active COVID-19. The DNA for the CDR3 is TGTGCCATCAACTCACAGGGGAAGAACACTGAAGCTTTCTTT. Translated: CAINSQGKNTEAFF.